The TCR beta chain under discussion was sequenced for a study of CD4 T cells in relation to SARS-CoV-2 and coronaviruses. Across the study: TCR beta CDR3s were sequenced after roughly eleven-day antigen culture of PBMCs. Of the patients, under 10 were male, a few female, two Hispanic.

Sorted naive or memory CD4+ cells met CEF peptides for approximately ten days. Trimming pared 2 bases from V and 2 bases from J, leaving 9 bases between. The CDR3 covers 14 residues. Germline lookup yields CDR1 SGHAT and CDR2 FQNNGV. Notes on this clone: Its antigen is currently unknown.

The data were produced by immunoSEQ multiplex PCR, yet TCRdb's version contains in-frame clones alone and is incomplete. There are 41,000 or so clones in the sample; approximately 84% occur only once, and 1.2% lies in the top ten. The TCR originated in an adult with COVID-19. Sequencing was performed on naive CD4+ T cells from PBMCs, cultured in vitro. The subset: naive CD4+ T cells isolated by negative enrichment. The genes are TRBV11-2 and TRBJ2-5; D remains unclear. CDR3 amino acids: CASSLLTRQETQYF. CDR3 DNA: TGTGCCAGCAGCTTACTCACGCGGCAAGAGACCCAGTACTTC.